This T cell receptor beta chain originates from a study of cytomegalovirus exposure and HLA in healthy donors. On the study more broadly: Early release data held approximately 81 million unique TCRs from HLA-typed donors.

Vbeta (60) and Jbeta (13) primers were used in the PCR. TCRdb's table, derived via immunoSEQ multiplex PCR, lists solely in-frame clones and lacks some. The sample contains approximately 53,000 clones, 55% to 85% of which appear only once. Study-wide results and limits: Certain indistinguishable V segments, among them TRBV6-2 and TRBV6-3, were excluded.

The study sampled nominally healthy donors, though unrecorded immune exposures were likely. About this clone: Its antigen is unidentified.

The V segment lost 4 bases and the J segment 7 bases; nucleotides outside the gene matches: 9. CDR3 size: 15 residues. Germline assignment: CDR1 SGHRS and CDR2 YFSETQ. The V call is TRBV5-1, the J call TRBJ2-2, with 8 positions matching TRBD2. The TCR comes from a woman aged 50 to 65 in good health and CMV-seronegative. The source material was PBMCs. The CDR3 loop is CASSGRAGAVGELFF. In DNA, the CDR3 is TGCGCCAGCAGCGGTAGAGCGGGAGCGGTCGGGGAGCTGTTTTTT.